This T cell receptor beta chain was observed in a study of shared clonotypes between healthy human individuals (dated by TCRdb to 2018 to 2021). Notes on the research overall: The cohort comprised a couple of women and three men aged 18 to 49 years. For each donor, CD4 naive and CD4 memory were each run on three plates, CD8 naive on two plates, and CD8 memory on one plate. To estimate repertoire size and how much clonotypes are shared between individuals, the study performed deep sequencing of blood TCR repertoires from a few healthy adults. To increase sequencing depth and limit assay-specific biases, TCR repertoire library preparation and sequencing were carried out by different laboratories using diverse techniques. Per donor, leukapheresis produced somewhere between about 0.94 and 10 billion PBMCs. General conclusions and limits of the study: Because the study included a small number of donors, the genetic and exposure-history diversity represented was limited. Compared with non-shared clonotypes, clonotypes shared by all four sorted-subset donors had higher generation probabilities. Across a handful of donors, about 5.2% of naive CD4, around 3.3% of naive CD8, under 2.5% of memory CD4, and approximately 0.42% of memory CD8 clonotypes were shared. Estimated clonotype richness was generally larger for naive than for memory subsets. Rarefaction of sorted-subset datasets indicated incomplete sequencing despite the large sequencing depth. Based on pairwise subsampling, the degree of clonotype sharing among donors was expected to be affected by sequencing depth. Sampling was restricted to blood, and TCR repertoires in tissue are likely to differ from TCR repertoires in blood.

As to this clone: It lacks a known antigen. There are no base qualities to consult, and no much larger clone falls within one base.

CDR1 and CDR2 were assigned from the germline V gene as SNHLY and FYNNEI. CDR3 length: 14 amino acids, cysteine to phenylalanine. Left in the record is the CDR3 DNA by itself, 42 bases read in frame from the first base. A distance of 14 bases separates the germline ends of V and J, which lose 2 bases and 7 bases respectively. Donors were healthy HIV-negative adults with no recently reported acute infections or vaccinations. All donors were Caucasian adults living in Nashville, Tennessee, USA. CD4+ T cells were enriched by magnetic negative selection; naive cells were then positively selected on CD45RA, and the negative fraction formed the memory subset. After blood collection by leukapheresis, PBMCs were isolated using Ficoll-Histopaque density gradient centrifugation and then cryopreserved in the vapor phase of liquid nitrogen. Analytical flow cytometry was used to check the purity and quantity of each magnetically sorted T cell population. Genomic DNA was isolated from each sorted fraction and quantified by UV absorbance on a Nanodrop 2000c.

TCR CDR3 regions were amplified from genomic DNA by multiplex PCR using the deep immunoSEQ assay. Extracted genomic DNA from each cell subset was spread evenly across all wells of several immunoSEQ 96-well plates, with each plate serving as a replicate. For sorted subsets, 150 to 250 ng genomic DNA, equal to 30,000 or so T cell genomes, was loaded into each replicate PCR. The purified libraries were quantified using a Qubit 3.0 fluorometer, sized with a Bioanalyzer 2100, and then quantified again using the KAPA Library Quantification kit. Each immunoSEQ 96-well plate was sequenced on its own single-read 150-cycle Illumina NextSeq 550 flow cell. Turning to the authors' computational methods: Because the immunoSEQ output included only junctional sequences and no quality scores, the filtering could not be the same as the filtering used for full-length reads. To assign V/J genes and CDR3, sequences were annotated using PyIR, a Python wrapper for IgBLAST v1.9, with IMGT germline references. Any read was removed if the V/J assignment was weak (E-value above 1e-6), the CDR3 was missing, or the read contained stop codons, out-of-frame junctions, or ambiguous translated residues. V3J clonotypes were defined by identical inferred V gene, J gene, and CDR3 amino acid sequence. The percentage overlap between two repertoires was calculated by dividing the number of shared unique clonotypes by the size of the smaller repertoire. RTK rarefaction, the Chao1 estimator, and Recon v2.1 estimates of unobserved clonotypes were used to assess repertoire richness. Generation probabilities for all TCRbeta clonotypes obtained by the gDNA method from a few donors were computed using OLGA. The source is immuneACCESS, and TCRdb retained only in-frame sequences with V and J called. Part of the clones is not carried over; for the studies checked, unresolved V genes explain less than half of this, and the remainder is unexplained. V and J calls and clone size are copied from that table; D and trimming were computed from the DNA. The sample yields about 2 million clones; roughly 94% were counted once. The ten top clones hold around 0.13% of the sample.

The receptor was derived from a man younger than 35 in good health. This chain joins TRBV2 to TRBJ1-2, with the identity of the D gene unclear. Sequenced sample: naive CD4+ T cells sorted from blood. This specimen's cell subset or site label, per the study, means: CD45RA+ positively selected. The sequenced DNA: TGTGCCAGCAGTGAAAGAGCGGTTGAGGCTGGCTACACCTTC. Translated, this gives CASSERAVEAGYTF. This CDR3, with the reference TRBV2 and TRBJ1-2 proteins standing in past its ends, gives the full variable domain EPEVTQTPSHQVTQMGQEVILRCVPISNHLYFYWYRQILGQKVEFLVSFYNNEISEKSEIFDDQFSVERPDGSNFTLKIRSTKLEDSAMYFCASSERAVEAGYTFGSGTRLTVV.